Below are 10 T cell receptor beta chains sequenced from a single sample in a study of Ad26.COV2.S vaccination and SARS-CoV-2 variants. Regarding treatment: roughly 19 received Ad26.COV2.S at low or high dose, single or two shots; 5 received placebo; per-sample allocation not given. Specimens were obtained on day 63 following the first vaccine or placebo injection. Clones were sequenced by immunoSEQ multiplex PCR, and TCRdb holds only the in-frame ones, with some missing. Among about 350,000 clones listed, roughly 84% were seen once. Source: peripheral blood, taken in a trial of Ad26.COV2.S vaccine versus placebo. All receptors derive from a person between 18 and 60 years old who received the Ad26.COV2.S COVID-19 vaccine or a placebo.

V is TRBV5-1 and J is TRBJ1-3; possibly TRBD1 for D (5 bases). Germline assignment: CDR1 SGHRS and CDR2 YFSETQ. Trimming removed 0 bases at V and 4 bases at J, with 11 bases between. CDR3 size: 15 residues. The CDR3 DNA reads TGCGCCAGCAGCTTGGTTCCGGGACGCGGAAACACCATATATTTT. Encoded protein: CASSLVPGRGNTIYF. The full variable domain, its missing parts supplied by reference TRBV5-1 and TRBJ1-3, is KAGVTQTPRYLIKTRGQQVTLSCSPISGHRSVSWYQQTPGQGLQFLFEYFSETQRNKGNFPGRFSGRQFSNSRSEMNVSTLELGDSALYLCASSLVPGRGNTIYFGEGSWLTVV.

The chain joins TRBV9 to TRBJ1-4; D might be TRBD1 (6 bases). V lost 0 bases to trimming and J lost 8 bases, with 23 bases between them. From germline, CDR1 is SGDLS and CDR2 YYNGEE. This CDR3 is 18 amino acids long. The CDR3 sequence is CASSVGTDRGARAEKLFF. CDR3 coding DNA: TGTGCCAGCAGCGTAGGCACAGATAGGGGGGCTAGGGCGGAAAAACTGTTTTTT. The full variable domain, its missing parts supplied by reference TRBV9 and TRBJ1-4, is DSGVTQTPKHLITATGQRVTLRCSPRSGDLSVYWYQQSLDQGLQFLIQYYNGEERAKGNILERFSAQQFPDLHSELNLSSLELGDSALYFCASSVGTDRGARAEKLFFGSGTQLSVL.

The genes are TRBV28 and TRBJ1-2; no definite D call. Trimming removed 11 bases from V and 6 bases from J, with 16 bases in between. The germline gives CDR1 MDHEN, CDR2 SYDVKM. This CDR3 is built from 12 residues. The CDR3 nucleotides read TGTGCCCACAGCGGAGGGTGGGATGGCTACACCTTC. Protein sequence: CAHSGGWDGYTF.

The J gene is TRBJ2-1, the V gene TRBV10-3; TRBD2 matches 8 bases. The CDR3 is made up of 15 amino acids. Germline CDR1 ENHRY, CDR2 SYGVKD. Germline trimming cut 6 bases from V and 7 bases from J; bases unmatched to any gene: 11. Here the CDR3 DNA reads TGTGCCATCAGCCTCGGGGGGGGCCTAATTAATGAGCAGTTCTTC. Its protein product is CAISLGGGLINEQFF.

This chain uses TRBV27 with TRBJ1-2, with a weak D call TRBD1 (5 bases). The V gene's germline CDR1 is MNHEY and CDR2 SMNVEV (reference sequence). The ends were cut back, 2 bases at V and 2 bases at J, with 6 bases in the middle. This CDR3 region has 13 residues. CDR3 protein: CASSLKGNYGYTF. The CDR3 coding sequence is TGTGCCAGCAGTTTAAAGGGGAACTATGGCTACACCTTC.

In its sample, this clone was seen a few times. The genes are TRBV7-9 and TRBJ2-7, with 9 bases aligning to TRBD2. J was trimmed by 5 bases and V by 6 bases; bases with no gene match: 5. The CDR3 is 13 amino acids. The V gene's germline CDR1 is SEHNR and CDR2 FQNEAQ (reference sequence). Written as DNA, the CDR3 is TGTGCCAGCAGGACTAGCGGTTTGGACGAGCAGTACTTC. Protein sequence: CASRTSGLDEQYF.

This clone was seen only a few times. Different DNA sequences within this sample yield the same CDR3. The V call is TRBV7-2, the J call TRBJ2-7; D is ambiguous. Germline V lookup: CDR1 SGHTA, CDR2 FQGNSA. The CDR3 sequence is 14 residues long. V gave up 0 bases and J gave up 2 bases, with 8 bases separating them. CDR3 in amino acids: CASSLAGGTYEQYF. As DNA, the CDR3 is TGTGCCAGCAGCTTAGCCGGCGGTACCTACGAGCAGTACTTC.

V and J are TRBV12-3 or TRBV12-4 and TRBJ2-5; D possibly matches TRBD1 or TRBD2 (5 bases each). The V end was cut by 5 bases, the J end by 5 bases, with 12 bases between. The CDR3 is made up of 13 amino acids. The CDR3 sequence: CASSDPGLETQYF. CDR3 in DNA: TGTGCCAGCAGTGACCCGGGGCTGGAGACCCAGTACTTC.

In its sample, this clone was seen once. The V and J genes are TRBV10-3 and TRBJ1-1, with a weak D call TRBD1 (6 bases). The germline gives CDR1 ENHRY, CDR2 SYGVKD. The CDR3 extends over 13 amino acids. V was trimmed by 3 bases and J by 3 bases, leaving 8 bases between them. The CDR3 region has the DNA TGTGCCATCAGTGACGGGGGCCACACTGAAGCTTTCTTT. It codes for CAISDGGHTEAFF.

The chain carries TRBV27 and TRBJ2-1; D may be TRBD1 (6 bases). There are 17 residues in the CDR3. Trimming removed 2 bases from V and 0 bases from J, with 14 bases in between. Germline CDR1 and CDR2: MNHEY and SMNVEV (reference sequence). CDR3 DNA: TGTGCCAGCAGTTTAACCGGGACATTTCGCTCCTACAATGAGCAGTTCTTC. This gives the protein CASSLTGTFRSYNEQFF.